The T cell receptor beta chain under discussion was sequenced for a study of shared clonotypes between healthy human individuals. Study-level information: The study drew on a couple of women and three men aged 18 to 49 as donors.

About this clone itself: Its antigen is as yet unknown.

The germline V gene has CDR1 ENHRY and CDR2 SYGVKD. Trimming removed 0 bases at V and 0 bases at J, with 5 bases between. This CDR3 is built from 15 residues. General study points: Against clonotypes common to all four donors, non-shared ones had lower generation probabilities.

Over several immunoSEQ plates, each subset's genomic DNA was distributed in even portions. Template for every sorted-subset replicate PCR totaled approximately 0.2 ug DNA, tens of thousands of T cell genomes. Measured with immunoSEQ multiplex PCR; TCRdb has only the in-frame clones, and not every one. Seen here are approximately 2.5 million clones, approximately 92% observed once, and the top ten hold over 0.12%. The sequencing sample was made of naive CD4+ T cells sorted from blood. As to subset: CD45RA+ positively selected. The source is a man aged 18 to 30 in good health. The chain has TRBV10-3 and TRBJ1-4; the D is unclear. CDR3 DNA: TGTGCCATCAGTGAGTCCGGGCCAACTAATGAAAAACTGTTTTTT. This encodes CAISESGPTNEKLFF.